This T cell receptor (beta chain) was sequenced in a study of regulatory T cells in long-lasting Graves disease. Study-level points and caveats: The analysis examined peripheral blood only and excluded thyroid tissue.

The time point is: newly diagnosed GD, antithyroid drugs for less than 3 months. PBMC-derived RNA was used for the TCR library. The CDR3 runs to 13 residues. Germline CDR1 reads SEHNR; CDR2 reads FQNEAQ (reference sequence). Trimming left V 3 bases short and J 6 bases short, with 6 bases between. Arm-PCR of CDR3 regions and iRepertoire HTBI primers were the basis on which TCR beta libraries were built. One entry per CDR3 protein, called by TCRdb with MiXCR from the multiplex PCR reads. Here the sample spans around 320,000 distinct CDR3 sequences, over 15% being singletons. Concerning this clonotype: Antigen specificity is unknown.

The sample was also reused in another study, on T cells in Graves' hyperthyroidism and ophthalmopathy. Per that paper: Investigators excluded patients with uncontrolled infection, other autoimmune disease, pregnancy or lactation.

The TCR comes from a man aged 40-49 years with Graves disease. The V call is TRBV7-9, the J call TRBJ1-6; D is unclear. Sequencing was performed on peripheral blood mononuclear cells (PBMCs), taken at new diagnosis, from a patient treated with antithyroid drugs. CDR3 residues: CASSFDGNSPLHF. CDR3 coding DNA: TGTGCCAGCAGCTTCGATGGTAATTCACCCCTCCACTTT.